The 23 T cell receptor beta chains below come from one sample, sequenced in a study of monozygotic twins with inflammatory bowel disease. TCRdb re-called the 5' RACE reads; one entry per CDR3 protein, DNA not given. In total, the table holds some 330,000 distinct CDR3 sequences. The specimen sequenced was blood. The origin of the receptors is a human donor with ulcerative colitis or Crohn's disease, or a healthy co-twin of an affected twin (not recorded which).

This CDR3 reads CASSLPSAVTDTQYF. V and J are TRBV5-1 and TRBJ2-3. This CDR3 is 15 amino acids long. Germline V gives CDR1 SGHRS, CDR2 YFSETQ.

The genes are TRBV20-1 and TRBJ2-5; no DNA is available, so the TRBD2 call from TCRdb remains unchecked. The CDR3 extends over 15 amino acids. Germline V gene sequence: CDR1 DFQATT, CDR2 SNEGSKA (reference sequence). CDR3 loop: CSATTRLAGRETQYF.

This sequence joins TRBV5-6 and TRBJ1-5. This CDR3 spans 15 amino acids. In germline, CDR1 is SGHDT, CDR2 YYEEEE. CDR3 region: CASSLAGRGNQPQHF.

The rearrangement links TRBV19 to TRBJ1-1; TCRdb indicates TRBD1, and absent DNA this call remains unverified. The CDR3 loop spans 14 amino acids. Germline V gene sequence: CDR1 LNHDA, CDR2 SQIVND (reference sequence). The CDR3 protein is CASSIVGRNTEAFF.

The gene calls are TRBV15 and TRBJ2-7; TCRdb indicates TRBD1, and absent DNA this call remains unverified. Germline-derived CDR1 and CDR2 are LNHNV and YYDKDF (reference sequence). The CDR3 is 15 residues long. The CDR3 region is CATSSTGTGNYEQYF.

The chain is built from TRBV7-2 and TRBJ2-4; lacking DNA, the TRBD1 call made by TCRdb goes unchecked. The CDR3 consists of 17 residues. Germline CDR1 is SGHTA and CDR2 is FQGNSA. The CDR3 is CASSLAGSTGSKNIQYF. Variable domain in full (rest from reference TRBV7-2 and TRBJ2-4): GAGVSQSPSNKVTEKGKDVELRCDPISGHTALYWYRQSLGQGLEFLIYFQGNSAPDKSGLPSDRFSAERTGGSVSTLTIQRTQQEDSAVYLCASSLAGSTGSKNIQYFGAGTRLSVL.

The genes are TRBV19 and TRBJ1-3; the D gene TCRdb calls, TRBD1, cannot be checked with no DNA. The germline gives CDR1 LNHDA, CDR2 SQIVND (reference sequence). CDR3 length equals 17 residues. CDR3: CASSRLSLTTSGNTIYF.

The gene calls are TRBV20-1 and TRBJ2-7. The CDR3 consists of 12 residues. In germline, CDR1 is DFQATT, CDR2 SNEGSKA (reference sequence). CDR3 loop: CSARQGSYEQYF.

J is TRBJ2-7 and V is TRBV20-1; TCRdb calls TRBD2, which cannot be checked without DNA. This CDR3 contains 15 residues. CDR1 DFQATT and CDR2 SNEGSKA come from the germline V gene (reference sequence). The chain's CDR3 is CSARVTAGVRYEQYF.

The chain has TRBV12-3 or TRBV12-4 and TRBJ2-7; without DNA, the TCRdb call of TRBD1 cannot be checked. The CDR3 runs to 20 residues. CDR3: CASSLLLDRAASGRSYEQYF.

V usage is TRBV7-9 and J usage is TRBJ1-5; TCRdb picks TRBD1, but there is no DNA to check that call. The germline V gene has CDR1 SEHNR and CDR2 FQNEAQ (reference sequence). This CDR3 comprises 14 residues. The CDR3 protein is CASSHRDRDQPQHF.

CDR3 sequence reads: CASNGAPSYEQYF. The gene calls are TRBV7-6 and TRBJ2-7; TCRdb's D gene call, TRBD1, goes unchecked for lack of DNA. Germline CDR1 and CDR2: SGHVS and FNYEAQ. This CDR3 region has 13 residues.

The chain is built from TRBV2 and TRBJ2-3; TCRdb calls TRBD1, which cannot be checked without DNA. This CDR3 region has 15 residues. CDR1 and CDR2 from the germline V gene are SNHLY and FYNNEI. The CDR3 is CASSEGAASTDTQYF. The variable domain in full, completed from reference TRBV2 and TRBJ2-3, reads EPEVTQTPSHQVTQMGQEVILRCVPISNHLYFYWYRQILGQKVEFLVSFYNNEISEKSEIFDDQFSVERPDGSNFTLKIRSTKLEDSAMYFCASSEGAASTDTQYFGPGTRLTVL.

The chain carries TRBV12-3 or TRBV12-4 and TRBJ1-3; TCRdb returns TRBD1, unconfirmable since there is no DNA. The length of the CDR3 is 14 residues. CDR3: CASSPGRSGNTIYF.

The chain combines TRBV7-8 with TRBJ2-1. Germline V gives CDR1 SGHVS, CDR2 FQNEAQ. The CDR3 is 13 residues long. The CDR3 protein is CASSLVTNNEQFF.

The chain couples TRBV20-1 to TRBJ1-6; TCRdb's D call of TRBD1 is untestable without DNA. The CDR3 has 15 amino acids. Germline V gives CDR1 DFQATT, CDR2 SNEGSKA (reference sequence). The CDR3 sequence is CSARKGAMNNSPLHF.

This chain joins TRBV6-1 and TRBJ2-2; with no DNA, the TCRdb D assignment of TRBD1 cannot be verified. CDR1 is MNHNS and CDR2 is SASEGT in the germline V gene. The CDR3 covers 15 residues. This CDR3 is CASRPLTTGTGELFF.

V usage is TRBV9 and J usage is TRBJ2-3; the D gene TCRdb calls, TRBD2, cannot be checked with no DNA. Germline assignment: CDR1 SGDLS and CDR2 YYNGEE. The CDR3 spans 17 residues. The CDR3 reads CASSVSPTSGVTDTQYF. The whole variable domain, remainder taken from reference TRBV9 and TRBJ2-3, is DSGVTQTPKHLITATGQRVTLRCSPRSGDLSVYWYQQSLDQGLQFLIQYYNGEERAKGNILERFSAQQFPDLHSELNLSSLELGDSALYFCASSVSPTSGVTDTQYFGPGTRLTVL.

The genes are TRBV7-9 and TRBJ1-2; TCRdb's assignment of TRBD1 cannot be checked, as there is no DNA. This CDR3 is 13 amino acids long. Germline V gene lookup returns CDR1 SEHNR and CDR2 FQNEAQ (reference sequence). The CDR3: CASSLGQGHGYTF.

V and J are TRBV2 and TRBJ2-5; the TRBD2 assignment by TCRdb is unverifiable without DNA. This CDR3 has 15 amino acids. Germline V gives CDR1 SNHLY, CDR2 FYNNEI. The CDR3 protein is CASSYGTSEFMTQYF.

This chain uses TRBV27 with TRBJ2-2; TCRdb designates TRBD1, a call that cannot be tested without DNA. Germline assignment: CDR1 MNHEY and CDR2 SMNVEV (reference sequence). The CDR3 is made up of 14 amino acids. The CDR3 loop reads CASSFGTPRGELFF.

The chain combines TRBV6-2 or TRBV6-3 with TRBJ1-5. The germline gives CDR1 MNHEY, CDR2 SVGEGT. The CDR3 has 14 residues. Here the CDR3 reads CASSYINSNQPQHF.

The gene calls are TRBV12-3 or TRBV12-4 and TRBJ2-7; TCRdb picks TRBD1, but there is no DNA to check that call. The CDR3 has 14 residues. The CDR3 sequence is CASSFFGTTYEQYF.